This T cell receptor (beta chain) was sequenced during a study of blood T cell repertoires in COVID-19. Turning to the study itself: Spain, Italy and the United States supplied samples that represented acute and convalescent COVID-19. From T cells, B-cell-depleted T cells, or PBMCs came the material, which was cDNA or gDNA.

The authors' processing: Amplification from reference gene primers served as the basis for estimated nucleated cell counts. The repertoire was sequenced with immunoSEQ multiplex PCR; TCRdb's copy has only in-frame clones and lacks some. D and trimming come from the DNA, and the V and J calls and clone size come from that table. The sample has some 260,000 clones; around 90% are singletons. Trimming removed 3 bases at V and 1 base at J, with 4 bases between. Germline CDR1 SGHDT, CDR2 YYEEEE. This CDR3 contains 12 residues. The chain carries TRBV5-6 and TRBJ2-5; no definite D call. The sequence derives from a woman in her thirties with acute or convalescent COVID-19. The sequencing input was peripheral blood. CDR3 in DNA: TGTGCCAGCAGCTCCTTCCAAGAGACCCAGTACTTC. It yields the protein CASSSFQETQYF.